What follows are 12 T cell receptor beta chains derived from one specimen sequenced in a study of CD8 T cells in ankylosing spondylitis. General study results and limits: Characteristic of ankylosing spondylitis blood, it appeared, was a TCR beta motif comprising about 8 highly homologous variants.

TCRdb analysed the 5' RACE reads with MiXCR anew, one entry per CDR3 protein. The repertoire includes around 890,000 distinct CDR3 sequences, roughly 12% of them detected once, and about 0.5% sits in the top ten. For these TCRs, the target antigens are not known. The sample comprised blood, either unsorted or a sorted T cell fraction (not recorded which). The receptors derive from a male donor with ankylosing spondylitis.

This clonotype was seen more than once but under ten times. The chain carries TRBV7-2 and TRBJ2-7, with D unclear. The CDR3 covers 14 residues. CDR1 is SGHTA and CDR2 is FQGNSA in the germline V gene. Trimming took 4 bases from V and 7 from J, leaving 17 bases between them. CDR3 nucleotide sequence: TGTGCCAGCAGCTCCCCGGCCAAGACAAGAGAGCAGTACTTC. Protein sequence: CASSSPAKTREQYF.

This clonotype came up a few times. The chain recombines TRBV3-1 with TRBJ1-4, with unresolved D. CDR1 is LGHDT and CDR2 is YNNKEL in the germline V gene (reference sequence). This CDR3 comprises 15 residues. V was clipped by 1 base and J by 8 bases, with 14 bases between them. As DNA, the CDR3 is TGTGCCAGCAGCCAAGTGTATAGTGATGGGGAAAAACTGTTTTTT. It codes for CASSQVYSDGEKLFF.

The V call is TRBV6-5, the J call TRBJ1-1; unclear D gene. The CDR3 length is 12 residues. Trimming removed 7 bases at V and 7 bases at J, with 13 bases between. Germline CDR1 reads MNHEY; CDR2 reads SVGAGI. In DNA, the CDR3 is TGTGCCAGCACCGCTATTCCGGGTGAAGCTTTCTTT. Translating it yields CASTAIPGEAFF.

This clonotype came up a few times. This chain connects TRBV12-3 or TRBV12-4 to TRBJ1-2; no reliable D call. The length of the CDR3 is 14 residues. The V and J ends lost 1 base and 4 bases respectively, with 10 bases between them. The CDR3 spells CASSLVELLYGYTF. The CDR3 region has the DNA TGTGCCAGCAGTTTAGTAGAACTCCTCTATGGCTACACCTTC.

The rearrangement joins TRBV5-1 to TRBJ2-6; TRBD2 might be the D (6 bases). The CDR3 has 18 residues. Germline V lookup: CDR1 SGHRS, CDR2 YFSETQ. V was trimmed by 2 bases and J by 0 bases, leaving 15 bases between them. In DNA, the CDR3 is TGCGCCAGCAGCTTTGAAGCAGGGAGGCCCTCTGGGGCCAACGTCCTGACTTTC. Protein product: CASSFEAGRPSGANVLTF.

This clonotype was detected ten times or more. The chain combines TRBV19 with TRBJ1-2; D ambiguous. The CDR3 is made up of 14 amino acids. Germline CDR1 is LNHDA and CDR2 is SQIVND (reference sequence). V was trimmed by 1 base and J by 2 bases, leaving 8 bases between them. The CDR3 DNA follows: TGTGCCAGTAGTATAGCCGGGATGAACTATGGCTACACCTTC. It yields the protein CASSIAGMNYGYTF.

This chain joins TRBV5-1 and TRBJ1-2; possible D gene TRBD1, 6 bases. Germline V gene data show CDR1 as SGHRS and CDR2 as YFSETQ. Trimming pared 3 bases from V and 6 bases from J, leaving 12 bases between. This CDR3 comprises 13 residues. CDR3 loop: CASSWQQGNGYTF. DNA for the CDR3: TGCGCCAGCAGCTGGCAACAGGGAAATGGCTACACCTTC.

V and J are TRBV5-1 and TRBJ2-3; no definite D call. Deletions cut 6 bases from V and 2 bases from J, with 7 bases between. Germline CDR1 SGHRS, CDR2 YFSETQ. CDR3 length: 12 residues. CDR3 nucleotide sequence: TGCGCCAGCATGGATTCCACAGATACGCAGTATTTT. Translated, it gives CASMDSTDTQYF.

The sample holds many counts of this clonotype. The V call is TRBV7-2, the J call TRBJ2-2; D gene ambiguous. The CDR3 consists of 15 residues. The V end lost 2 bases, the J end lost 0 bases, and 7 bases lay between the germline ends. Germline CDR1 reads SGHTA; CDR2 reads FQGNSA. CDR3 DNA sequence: TGTGCCAGCAGCTTATCTACCGCGAACACCGGGGAGCTGTTTTTT. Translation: CASSLSTANTGELFF.

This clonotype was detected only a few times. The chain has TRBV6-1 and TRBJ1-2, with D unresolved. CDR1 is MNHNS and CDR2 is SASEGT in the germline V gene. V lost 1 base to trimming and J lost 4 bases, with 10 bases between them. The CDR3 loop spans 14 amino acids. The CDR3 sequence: CASSEGPMGYGYTF. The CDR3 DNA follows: TGTGCCAGCAGTGAAGGGCCGATGGGCTATGGCTACACCTTC.

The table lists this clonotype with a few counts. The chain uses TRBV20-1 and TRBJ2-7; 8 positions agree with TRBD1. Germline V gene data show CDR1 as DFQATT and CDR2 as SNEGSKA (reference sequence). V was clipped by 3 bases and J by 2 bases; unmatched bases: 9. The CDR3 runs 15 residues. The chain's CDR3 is CSASLPGTGTYEQYF. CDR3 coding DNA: TGCAGTGCTAGTCTCCCCGGGACAGGAACCTACGAGCAGTACTTC.

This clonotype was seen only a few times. DNA for the CDR3: TGCGCCAGCAATTTAGCGGCGGGCTCCACCTACAATGAGCAGTTCTTC. Protein product: CASNLAAGSTYNEQFF. The chain uses TRBV5-1 and TRBJ2-1; tentatively, D is TRBD2 (6 bases). The CDR3 covers 16 residues. Trimming took 6 bases from V and 2 from J, leaving 18 bases between them. Germline CDR1 SGHRS, CDR2 YFSETQ.